The sequence of this T cell receptor beta chain was determined in a study of blood T cell repertoires in COVID-19. Overall study: The United States, Italy and Spain provided the acute and convalescent COVID-19 samples. Sources were T cells, B-cell-depleted T cells, or PBMCs; the material itself was cDNA or gDNA.

This CDR3 has 12 residues. Between the trimmed V and J ends, which lost 5 bases and 2 bases, there was a span of 7 bases. CDR1 SNHLY and CDR2 FYNNEI come from the germline V gene. Per the original methods: Amplifying reference gene primers gave estimates of nucleated cell counts. TCRdb's copy holds only in-frame clones and misses some; the assay was immunoSEQ multiplex PCR. That table gives V, J and clone size, and the DNA gave D and trimming. The table has about 20,000 clones, roughly 81% seen once. The chain employs TRBV2 and TRBJ2-7; D may be TRBD2 (5 bases). The material sequenced was peripheral blood. The receptor comes from a human donor with active COVID-19. The donor label of this sample is uncertain. The CDR3 coding sequence is TGTGCCAGCAGTCGGGGAACCTACGAGCAGTACTTC. This codes for CASSRGTYEQYF.